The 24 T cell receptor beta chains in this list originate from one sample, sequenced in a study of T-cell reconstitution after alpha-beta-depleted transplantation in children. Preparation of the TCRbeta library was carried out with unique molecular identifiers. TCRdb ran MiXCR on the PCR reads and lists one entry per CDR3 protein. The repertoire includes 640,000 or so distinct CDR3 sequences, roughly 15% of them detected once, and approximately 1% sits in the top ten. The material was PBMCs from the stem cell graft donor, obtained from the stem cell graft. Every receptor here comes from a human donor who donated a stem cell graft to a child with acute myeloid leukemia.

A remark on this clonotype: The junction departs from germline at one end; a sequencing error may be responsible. This CDR3 is CASSPAGTTRYF. The CDR3 region has the DNA TGTGCCAGCAGCCCGGCCGGGACCACGCGGTATTTT. The chain is built from TRBV6-5 and TRBJ2-3; D might be TRBD1 or TRBD2, each matching 5 bases. The CDR3 spans 12 residues. The germline CDR1 and CDR2 sequences are MNHEY and SVGAGI.

DNA for the CDR3: TGCAGTGCTAGACCGGACGGCAGGGGGGGCCATCAGCCCCAGCATTTT. Encoded protein: CSARPDGRGGHQPQHF. The gene calls are TRBV20-1 and TRBJ1-5, with 7 bases lining up with TRBD1. V was clipped by 2 bases and J by 5 bases; unmatched bases: 12. The CDR3 totals 16 residues. Germline V lookup: CDR1 DFQATT, CDR2 SNEGSKA (reference sequence).

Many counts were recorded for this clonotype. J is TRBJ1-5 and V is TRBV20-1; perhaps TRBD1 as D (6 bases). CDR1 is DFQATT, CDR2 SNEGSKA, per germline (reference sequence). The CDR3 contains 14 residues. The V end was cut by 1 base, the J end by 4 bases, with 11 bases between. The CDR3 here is CSARGGGRNQPQHF. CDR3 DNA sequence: TGCAGTGCTAGAGGGGGGGGCAGGAATCAGCCCCAGCATTTT.

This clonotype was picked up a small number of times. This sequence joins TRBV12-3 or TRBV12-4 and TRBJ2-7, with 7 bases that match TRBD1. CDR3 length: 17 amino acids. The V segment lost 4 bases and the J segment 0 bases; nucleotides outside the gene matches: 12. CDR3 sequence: CASSSWPLDRSSYEQYF. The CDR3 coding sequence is TGTGCCAGCAGTTCTTGGCCTCTGGACAGGAGCTCCTACGAGCAGTACTTC.

The CDR3 DNA follows: TGCAGTGCCCCCCACGGGCGGGGATTCTACAATGAGCAGTTCTTC. As protein: CSAPHGRGFYNEQFF. The chain employs TRBV20-1 and TRBJ2-1; possibly TRBD2 for D (6 bases). Germline CDR1 reads DFQATT; CDR2 reads SNEGSKA (reference sequence). CDR3 length: 15 amino acids. Between the trimmed V and J ends, which lost 6 bases and 3 bases, there was a span of 18 bases.

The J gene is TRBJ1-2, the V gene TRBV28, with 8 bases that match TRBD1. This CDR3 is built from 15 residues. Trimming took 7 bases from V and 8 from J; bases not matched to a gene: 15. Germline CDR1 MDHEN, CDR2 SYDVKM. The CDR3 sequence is CASKTMTGAFGGYTF. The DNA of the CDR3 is TGTGCCAGCAAAACCATGACAGGGGCCTTCGGGGGCTACACCTTC.

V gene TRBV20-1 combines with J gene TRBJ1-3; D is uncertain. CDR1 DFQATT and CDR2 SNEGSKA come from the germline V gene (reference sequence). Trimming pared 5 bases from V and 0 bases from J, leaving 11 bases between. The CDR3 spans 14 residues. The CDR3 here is CSAGFGDSGNTIYF. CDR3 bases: TGCAGTGCTGGATTCGGGGACTCTGGAAACACCATATATTTT.

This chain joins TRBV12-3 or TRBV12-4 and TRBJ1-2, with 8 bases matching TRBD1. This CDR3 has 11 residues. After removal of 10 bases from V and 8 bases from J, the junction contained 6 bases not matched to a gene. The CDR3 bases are TGTGCCACACAGGGGGGGGAAGGCTACACCTTC. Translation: CATQGGEGYTF.

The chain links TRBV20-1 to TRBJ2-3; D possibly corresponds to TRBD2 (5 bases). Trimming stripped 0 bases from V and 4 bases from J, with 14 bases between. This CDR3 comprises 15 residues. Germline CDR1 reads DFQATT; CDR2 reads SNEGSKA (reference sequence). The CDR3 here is CSARDNLAIPDTQYF. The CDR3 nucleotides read TGCAGTGCTAGAGATAATCTAGCTATCCCAGATACGCAGTATTTT.

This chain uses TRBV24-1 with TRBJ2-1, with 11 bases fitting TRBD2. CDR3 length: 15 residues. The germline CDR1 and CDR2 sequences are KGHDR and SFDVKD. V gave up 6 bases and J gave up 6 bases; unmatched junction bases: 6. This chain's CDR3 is CATSPRLAGSNEQFF. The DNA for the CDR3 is TGTGCCACCAGTCCCCGACTAGCGGGGAGCAATGAGCAGTTCTTC.

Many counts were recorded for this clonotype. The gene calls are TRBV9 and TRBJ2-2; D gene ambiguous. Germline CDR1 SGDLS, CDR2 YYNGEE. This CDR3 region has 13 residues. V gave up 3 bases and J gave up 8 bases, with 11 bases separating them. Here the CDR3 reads CASSETQAGELFF. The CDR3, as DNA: TGTGCCAGCAGCGAGACCCAGGCGGGGGAGCTGTTTTTT.

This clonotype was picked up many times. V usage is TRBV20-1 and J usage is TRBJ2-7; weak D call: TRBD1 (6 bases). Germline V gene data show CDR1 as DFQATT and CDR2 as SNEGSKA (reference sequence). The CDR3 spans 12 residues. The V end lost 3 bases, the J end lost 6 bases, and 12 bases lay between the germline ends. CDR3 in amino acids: CSARGTRSEQYF. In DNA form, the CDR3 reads TGCAGTGCTAGGGGGACAAGGAGCGAGCAGTACTTC.

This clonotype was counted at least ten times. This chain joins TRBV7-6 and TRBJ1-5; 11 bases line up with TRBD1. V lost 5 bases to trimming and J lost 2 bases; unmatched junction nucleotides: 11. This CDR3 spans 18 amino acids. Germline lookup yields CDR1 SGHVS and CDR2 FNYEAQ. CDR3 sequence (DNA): TGTGCCAGCAGCCTCACCGGGACAGGGGGTCCAGGCAATCAGCCCCAGCATTTT. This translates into CASSLTGTGGPGNQPQHF.

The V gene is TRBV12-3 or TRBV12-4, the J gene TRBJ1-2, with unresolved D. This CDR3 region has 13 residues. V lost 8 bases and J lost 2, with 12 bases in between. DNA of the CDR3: TGTGCCAGCCAAACCCGCAGGAACTATGGCTACACCTTC. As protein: CASQTRRNYGYTF.

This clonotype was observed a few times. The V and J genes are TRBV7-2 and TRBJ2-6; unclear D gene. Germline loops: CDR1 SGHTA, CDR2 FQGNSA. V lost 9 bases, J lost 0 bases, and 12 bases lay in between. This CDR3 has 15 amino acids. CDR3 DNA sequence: TGTGCCAGGAGCCCTGACCACTCTGGGGCCAACGTCCTGACTTTC. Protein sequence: CARSPDHSGANVLTF.

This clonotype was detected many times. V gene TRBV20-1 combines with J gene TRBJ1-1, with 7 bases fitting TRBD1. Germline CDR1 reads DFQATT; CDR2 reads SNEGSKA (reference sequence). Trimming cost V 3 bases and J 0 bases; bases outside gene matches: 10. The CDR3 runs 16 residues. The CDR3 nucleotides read TGCAGTGCTAGGACAGGGCGTGGTCGCTTGAACACTGAAGCTTTCTTT. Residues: CSARTGRGRLNTEAFF.

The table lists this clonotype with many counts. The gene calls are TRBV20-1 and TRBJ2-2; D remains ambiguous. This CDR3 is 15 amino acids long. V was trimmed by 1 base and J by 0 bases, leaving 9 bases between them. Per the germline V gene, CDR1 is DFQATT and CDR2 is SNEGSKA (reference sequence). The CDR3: CSARVQLTNTGELFF. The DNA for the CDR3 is TGCAGTGCTAGAGTTCAGCTGACGAACACCGGGGAGCTGTTTTTT.

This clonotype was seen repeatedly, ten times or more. The chain's CDR3 is CASSLDPRTGRVVRDEQFF. In DNA form, the CDR3 reads TGTGCCAGCAGCTTAGACCCAAGGACAGGACGAGTAGTTCGCGATGAGCAGTTCTTC. The chain links TRBV5-4 to TRBJ2-1; TRBD1 matches 7 bases. This CDR3 contains 19 residues. V shed 2 bases, J shed 8 bases, and the junction held 22 bases outside the gene matches. Per the germline V gene, CDR1 is SGHNT and CDR2 is YYREEE (reference sequence).

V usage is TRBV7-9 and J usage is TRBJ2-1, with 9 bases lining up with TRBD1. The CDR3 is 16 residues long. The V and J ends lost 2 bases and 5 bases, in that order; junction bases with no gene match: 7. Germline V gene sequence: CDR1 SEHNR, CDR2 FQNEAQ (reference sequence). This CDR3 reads CASSLTPGQGNNEQFF. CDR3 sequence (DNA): TGTGCCAGCAGCTTAACGCCGGGACAGGGTAACAATGAGCAGTTCTTC.

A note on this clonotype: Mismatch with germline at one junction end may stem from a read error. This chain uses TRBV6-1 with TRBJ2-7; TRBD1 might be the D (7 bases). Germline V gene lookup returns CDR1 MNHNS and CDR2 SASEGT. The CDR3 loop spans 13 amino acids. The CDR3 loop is CSSSGRGDNEQYF. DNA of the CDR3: TGTTCCAGCAGCGGCAGGGGGGACAACGAGCAGTACTTC.

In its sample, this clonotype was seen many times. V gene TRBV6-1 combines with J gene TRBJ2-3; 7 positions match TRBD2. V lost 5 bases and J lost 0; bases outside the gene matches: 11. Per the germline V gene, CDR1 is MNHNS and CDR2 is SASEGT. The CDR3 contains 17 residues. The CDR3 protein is CASSPLRAGTSTDTQYF. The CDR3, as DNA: TGTGCCAGCAGTCCATTACGAGCGGGGACTAGCACAGATACGCAGTATTTT.

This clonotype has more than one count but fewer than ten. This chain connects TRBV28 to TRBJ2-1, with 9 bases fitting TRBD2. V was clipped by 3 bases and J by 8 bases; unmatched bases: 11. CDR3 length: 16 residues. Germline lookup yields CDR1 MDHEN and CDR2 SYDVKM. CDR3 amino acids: CASSFSAGGPSDEQFF. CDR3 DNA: TGTGCCAGCAGTTTTTCTGCGGGGGGGCCGTCGGATGAGCAGTTCTTC.

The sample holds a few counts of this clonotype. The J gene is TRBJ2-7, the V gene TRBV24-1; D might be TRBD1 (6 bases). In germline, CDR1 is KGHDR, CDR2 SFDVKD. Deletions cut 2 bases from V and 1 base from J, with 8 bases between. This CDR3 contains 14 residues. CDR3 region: CATSDSDRSYEQYF. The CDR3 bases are TGTGCCACCAGTGATTCGGACAGATCCTACGAGCAGTACTTC.

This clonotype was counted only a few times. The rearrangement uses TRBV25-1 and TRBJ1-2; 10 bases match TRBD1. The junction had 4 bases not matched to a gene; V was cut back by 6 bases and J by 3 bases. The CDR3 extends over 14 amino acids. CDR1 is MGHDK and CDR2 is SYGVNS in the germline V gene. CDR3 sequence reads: CASRGQGRDYGYTF. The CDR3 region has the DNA TGTGCCAGCAGGGGACAGGGGCGGGACTATGGCTACACCTTC.